The 15 T cell receptor beta chains below were found in one sample sequenced in a study of early T cells in non-severe SARS-CoV-2 infection. MiXCR was run by TCRdb on the 5' RACE reads, yielding one entry per CDR3 protein. In the table there are tens of thousands of distinct CDR3 sequences, 5% to 6% of which are singletons. The input for sequencing was whole blood, taken at baseline. The receptor set was obtained from an adult who was a healthcare worker with PCR-confirmed SARS-CoV-2 infection or an uninfected control (not recorded which).

This clonotype has at least ten counts. The CDR3 coding sequence is TGCAGTGCCCGACGGCTAGCGGGGGGGGAAGATACGCAGTATTTT. This codes for CSARRLAGGEDTQYF. The rearrangement joins TRBV20-1 to TRBJ2-3; the match to TRBD2 covers 12 bases. Germline V gene lookup returns CDR1 DFQATT and CDR2 SNEGSKA (reference sequence). The ends lost 6 bases at V and 5 bases at J; junction bases unmatched: 9. The CDR3 length is 15 residues.

This clonotype showed up just a few times. The V call is TRBV20-1, the J call TRBJ2-2; D possibly corresponds to TRBD2 (6 bases). The CDR3 consists of 12 residues. V was cut by 6 bases and J by 7 bases, with 12 bases left in between. CDR1 is DFQATT and CDR2 is SNEGSKA in the germline V gene (reference sequence). The CDR3 sequence: CSAAGRVGELFF. As DNA, the CDR3 is TGCAGTGCCGCGGGGCGTGTCGGGGAGCTGTTTTTT.

In its sample, this clonotype ranks as medium-sized. The V call is TRBV20-1, the J call TRBJ1-1, with TRBD1 matching 7 bases. V dropped 1 base and J dropped 2; count of bases not matched to a gene: 4. There are 14 residues in the CDR3. The V gene's germline CDR1 is DFQATT and CDR2 SNEGSKA (reference sequence). The CDR3 coding sequence is TGCAGTGCTAGAGTTGCAGGGGGTAACACTGAAGCTTTCTTT. Translation: CSARVAGGNTEAFF.

The table lists this clonotype with a few counts. The chain is built from TRBV18 and TRBJ1-4; no definite D call. Looked up from germline, CDR1 is KGHSH and CDR2 is LQKENI. CDR3 length: 12 amino acids. V shed 2 bases and J shed 2 bases, with 0 bases lying between them. Here the CDR3 DNA reads TGTGCCAGCTCACCAACTAATGAAAAACTGTTTTTT. The encoded protein is CASSPTNEKLFF.

The table lists this clonotype with a few counts. The V and J genes are TRBV6-1 and TRBJ2-3; 7 bases are a match to TRBD2. The V gene's germline CDR1 is MNHNS and CDR2 SASEGT. V shed 10 bases, J shed 1 base, and the junction held 8 bases outside the gene matches. The CDR3 contains 14 residues. Written as DNA, the CDR3 is TGTGCCACCGCTCTTGCGGGGGGCACAGATACGCAGTATTTT. This translates into CATALAGGTDTQYF.

V and J are TRBV9 and TRBJ2-5; perhaps TRBD2 as D (6 bases). The germline V gene encodes CDR1 SGDLS and CDR2 YYNGEE. The CDR3 runs to 14 residues. The V end lost 0 bases, the J end lost 6 bases, and 12 bases lay between the germline ends. The DNA of the CDR3 is TGTGCCAGCAGCGTAGGGATGGGCGGGAAGACCCAGTACTTC. Translated, it gives CASSVGMGGKTQYF.

This clonotype was counted between two and nine times. V usage is TRBV10-1 and J usage is TRBJ2-3; TRBD2 aligns across 7 bases. The CDR3 totals 14 residues. The germline V gene encodes CDR1 WNHNN and CDR2 SYGVQD (reference sequence). Trimming removed 6 bases from V and 2 bases from J; junction bases left unmatched: 5. CDR3 sequence: CASSPTSATDTQYF. Here the CDR3 DNA reads TGCGCCAGCAGCCCCACTAGCGCCACAGATACGCAGTATTTT.

This clonotype was observed many times. The J gene is TRBJ2-3, the V gene TRBV19; 10 nucleotides match TRBD1. The CDR3 consists of 14 residues. V trimming: 10 bases; J trimming: 6 bases; junction bases outside the gene matches: 10. CDR1 LNHDA and CDR2 SQIVND come from the germline V gene (reference sequence). CDR3 sequence: CAIADRGRADTQYF. In DNA form, the CDR3 reads TGTGCCATCGCAGACAGGGGGCGCGCGGATACGCAGTATTTT.

In this sample, this clonotype is medium-sized. The chain couples TRBV4-3 to TRBJ1-5; unclear D gene. Trimming removed 2 bases from V and 0 bases from J, with 5 bases in between. Germline V lookup: CDR1 LGHNA, CDR2 YSLEER. The CDR3 contains 14 residues. DNA for the CDR3: TGCGCCAGCAGCCAACTAAATAGCAATCAGCCCCAGCATTTT. This gives the protein CASSQLNSNQPQHF.

The chain couples TRBV18 to TRBJ2-3; TRBD1 matches 11 bases. Germline loops: CDR1 KGHSH, CDR2 LQKENI. The ends lost 0 bases at V and 3 bases at J; junction bases unmatched: 5. This CDR3 spans 17 amino acids. The CDR3 here is CASSPPIGQGATDTQYF. The DNA of the CDR3 is TGTGCCAGCTCACCACCCATCGGACAGGGGGCAACAGATACGCAGTATTTT.

Comments on this clonotype: A much larger clone lies a single base off, so this may be a read error. A read error is likely, as this CDR3 ends without the conserved phenylalanine or tryptophan. This rearrangement joins TRBV15 to TRBJ2-7; D might be TRBD1 (5 bases). This CDR3 contains 14 residues. The V end lost 0 bases, the J end lost 10 bases, and 16 bases lay between the germline ends. CDR1 LNHNV and CDR2 YYDKDF come from the germline V gene (reference sequence). This chain's CDR3 is CATSRDPQVATQYL. Here the CDR3 DNA reads TGTGCCACCAGCAGAGATCCACAGGTGGCAACCCAGTACCTC.

This clonotype was seen ten or more times. The V call is TRBV10-3, the J call TRBJ1-3; no clear D gene. The CDR3 extends over 13 amino acids. Trimming stripped 4 bases from V and 10 bases from J, with 14 bases between. The germline CDR1 and CDR2 sequences are ENHRY and SYGVKD. CDR3 sequence: CAISGLLEGTIYF. The CDR3 DNA reads as TGTGCCATCAGTGGCCTCCTGGAGGGAACCATATATTTT.

The chain joins TRBV29-1 to TRBJ2-5; D gene ambiguous. The ends were cut back, 5 bases at V and 0 bases at J, with 7 bases in the middle. Germline values: CDR1 SQVTM, CDR2 ANQGSEA. The CDR3 runs to 12 residues. CDR3 amino acids: CSVLANQETQYF. Here the CDR3 DNA reads TGCAGCGTTTTGGCAAACCAAGAGACCCAGTACTTC.

At least ten counts were recorded for this clonotype. The chain has TRBV27 and TRBJ1-1; D might be TRBD1 (5 bases). CDR1 is MNHEY and CDR2 is SMNVEV in the germline V gene (reference sequence). The CDR3 consists of 13 residues. Between the trimmed V and J ends, which lost 2 bases and 3 bases, there was a span of 7 bases. The CDR3 DNA reads TGTGCCAGCAGTTTACGGGGGGACACTGAAGCTTTCTTT. Its protein is CASSLRGDTEAFF.

This clonotype has a count of ten or more. The V gene is TRBV2, the J gene TRBJ1-2; 9 bases are a match to TRBD1. V was clipped by 5 bases and J by 5 bases; unmatched bases: 6. Germline lookup yields CDR1 SNHLY and CDR2 FYNNEI. The CDR3 covers 14 residues. In DNA, the CDR3 is TGTGCCAGCAGTCCTTGGACAGGGGCGTATGGCTACACCTTC. This codes for CASSPWTGAYGYTF.